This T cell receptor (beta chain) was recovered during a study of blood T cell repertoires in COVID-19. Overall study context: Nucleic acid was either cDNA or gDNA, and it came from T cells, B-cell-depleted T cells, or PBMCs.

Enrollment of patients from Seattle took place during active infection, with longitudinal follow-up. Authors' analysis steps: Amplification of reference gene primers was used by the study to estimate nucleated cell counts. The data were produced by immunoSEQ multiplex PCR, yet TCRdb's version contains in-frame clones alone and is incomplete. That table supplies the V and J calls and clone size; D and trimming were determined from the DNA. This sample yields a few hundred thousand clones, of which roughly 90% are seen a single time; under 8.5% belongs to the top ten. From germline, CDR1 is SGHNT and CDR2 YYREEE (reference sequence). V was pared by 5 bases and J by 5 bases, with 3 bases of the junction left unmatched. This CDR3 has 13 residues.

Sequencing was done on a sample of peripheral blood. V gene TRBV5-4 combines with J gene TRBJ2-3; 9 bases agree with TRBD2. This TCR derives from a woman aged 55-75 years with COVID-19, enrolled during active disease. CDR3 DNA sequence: TGTGCCAGCAGTTTAGCGGGGGAAGATACGCAGTATTTT. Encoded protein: CASSLAGEDTQYF.